The subject of this entry is one TCR beta chain. Germline V gives CDR1 MNHNS, CDR2 SASEGT. V lost 10 bases, J lost 1 base, and 2 bases stayed unmatched. The CDR3 is 12 residues long. This entry comes from a study of technical replicates of blood from four donors. Here immunoSEQ multiplex PCR was the method, and the copy in TCRdb shows in-frame clones only, minus some. The sample has about 82,000 clones; 85% to 95% are singletons. The sequencing sample was made of T cells isolated from PBMCs. The J gene is TRBJ2-5, the V gene TRBV6-1; 8 positions match TRBD1. This TCR was recovered from a human donor in good health. The CDR3 loop is CATDRVQETQYF. CDR3 bases: TGTGCCACGGACAGGGTCCAAGAGACCCAGTACTTC.